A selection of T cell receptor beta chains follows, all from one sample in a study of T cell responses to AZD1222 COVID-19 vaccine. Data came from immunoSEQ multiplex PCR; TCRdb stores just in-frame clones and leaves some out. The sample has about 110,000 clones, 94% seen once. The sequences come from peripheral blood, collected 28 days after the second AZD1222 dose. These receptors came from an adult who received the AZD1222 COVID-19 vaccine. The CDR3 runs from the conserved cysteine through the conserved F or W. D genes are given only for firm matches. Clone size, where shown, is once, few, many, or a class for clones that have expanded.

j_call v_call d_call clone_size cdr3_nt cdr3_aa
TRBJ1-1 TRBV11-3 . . TGTGCCAGCAGCCTCGGGACGAACACTGAAGCTTTCTTT CASSLGTNTEAFF
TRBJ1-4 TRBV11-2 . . TGTGCCAGCAGGGTCGGGCAGAGCAATGAAAAACTGTTTTTT CASRVGQSNEKLFF
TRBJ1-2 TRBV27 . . TGTGCCAGCAGTTTATACTCCGGTGTAGCTAACTATGGCTACACCTTC CASSLYSGVANYGYTF
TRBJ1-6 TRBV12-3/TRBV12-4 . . TGTGCCAGCAGCCTCGAGCGAAATTCACCCCTCCACTTT CASSLERNSPLHF
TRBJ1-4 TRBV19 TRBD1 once TGTGCCAGTAGTACGTGGGACAGGGGGCCACTTGCAACTAATGAAAAACTGTTTTTT CASSTWDRGPLATNEKLFF
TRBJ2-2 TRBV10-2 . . TGCGCCAGCAGCAACCCCGGGAACAGGGTCTTCGGCGGGGAGCTGTTTTTT CASSNPGNRVFGGELFF
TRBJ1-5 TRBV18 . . TGTGCCAGCTCACTAGGTTGGGAAAGCAATCAGCCCCAGCATTTT CASSLGWESNQPQHF
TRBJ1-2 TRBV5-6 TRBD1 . TGTGCCAGCAGTCGAGGACAGGGCGATGGCTACACCTTC CASSRGQGDGYTF
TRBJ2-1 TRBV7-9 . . TGTGCCAGCAGCCACTTATCCGATATAATAAATGAGCAGTTCTTC CASSHLSDIINEQFF
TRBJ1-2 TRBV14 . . TGTGCCAGCAGCCTCACGTCCACAGGCTACTATGGCTACACCTTC CASSLTSTGYYGYTF
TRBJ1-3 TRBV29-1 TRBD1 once TGCAGCGTGAGCCCCGCAGGGGGAGAAGGAAACACCATATATTTT CSVSPAGGEGNTIYF
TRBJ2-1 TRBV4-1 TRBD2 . TGCGCCAGCAGCCCGACTAGCCCTTTAACCGATGAGCAGTTCTTC CASSPTSPLTDEQFF
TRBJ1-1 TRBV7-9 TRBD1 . TGTGCCAGCAGCGGGGACAGGGGGAACACTGAAGCTTTCTTT CASSGDRGNTEAFF
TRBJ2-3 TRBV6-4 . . TGTGCCAGCAGTGAGTGGACAGCAAGCACAGATACGCAGTATTTT CASSEWTASTDTQYF
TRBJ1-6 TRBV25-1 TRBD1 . TGTGCCAGCAAACCTCCGGGACAGGGAACTTCACCCCTCCACTTT CASKPPGQGTSPLHF
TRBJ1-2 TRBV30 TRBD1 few TGTGCCTGGAGTGTAGGGGGCGTCGGTGGTAGAGGCTACACCTTC CAWSVGGVGGRGYTF
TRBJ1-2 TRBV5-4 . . TGTGCCAGCAGCTTGGACAGGGTGTATGGCTACACCTTC CASSLDRVYGYTF
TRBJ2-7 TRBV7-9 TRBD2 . TGTGCCAGCAGCTTAGCGATTCGACTAGCGGGAGTGCAAGAGCAGTACTTC CASSLAIRLAGVQEQYF
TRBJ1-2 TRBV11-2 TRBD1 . TGTGCCAGCAGCCAACCTGGACAGGGAAGATGGGCAGGAAACTATGGCTACACCTTC CASSQPGQGRWAGNYGYTF
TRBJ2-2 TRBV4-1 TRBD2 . TGCGCCAGCAGCCGATCTACGGGACTAGCGGGAGGGCTCACCGGGGAGCTGTTTTTT CASSRSTGLAGGLTGELFF
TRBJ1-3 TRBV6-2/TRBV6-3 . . TGTGCCAGCAGTTATGAGTATTGGCTACGATTGATAAACTCTGGAAACACCATATATTTT CASSYEYWLRLINSGNTIYF
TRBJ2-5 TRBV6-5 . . TGTGCCAGCAGTTACTCTAGGCAAGAGACCCAGTACTTC CASSYSRQETQYF
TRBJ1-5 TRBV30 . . TGTGCCTGGAGTTTGAAGCCCCTTATAAATTCATCCCCTAAGCAGCCCCAGCATTTT CAWSLKPLINSSPKQPQHF
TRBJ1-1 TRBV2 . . TGTGCCAGCAGTTTTCCCCGGGGACAGAACACTGAAGCTTTCTTT CASSFPRGQNTEAFF
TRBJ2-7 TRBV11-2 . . TGTGCCAGCAGCCGACACTACGAGCAGTACTTC CASSRHYEQYF
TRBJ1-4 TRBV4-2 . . TGTGCCAGCAGCCAAGATCTGGGGTTTGGTAATGAAAAACTGTTTTTT CASSQDLGFGNEKLFF
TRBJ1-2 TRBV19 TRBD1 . TGTGCCAGTAGCACAGGGGGATCTGGCTACACCTTC CASSTGGSGYTF
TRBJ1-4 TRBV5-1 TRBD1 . TGCGCCAGCAGCACGGGACAGCCAAATGAAAAACTGTTTTTT CASSTGQPNEKLFF
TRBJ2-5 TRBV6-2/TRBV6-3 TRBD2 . TGTGCCAGCAGCTCAACTAGCGTGCGGGGTGAGACCCAGTACTTC CASSSTSVRGETQYF
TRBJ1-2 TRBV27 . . TGTGCCAGCCATGGGACTTTTAACTATGGCTACACCTTC CASHGTFNYGYTF
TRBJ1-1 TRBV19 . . TGTGCCAGTACCCCGGGGGCAATCACTGAAGCTTTCTTT CASTPGAITEAFF
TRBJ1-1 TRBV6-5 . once TGTGCCAGCAGCCCACGTCCGGTGGGGAACACTGAAGCTTTCTTT CASSPRPVGNTEAFF
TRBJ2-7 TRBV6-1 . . TGTGCCAGCAGTGACCGGGACTCCAGCTACGAGCAGTACTTC CASSDRDSSYEQYF
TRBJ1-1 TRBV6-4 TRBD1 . TGTGCCAGCAGTAAAAGTCCGGGACAGGGGGGAGGCACTGAAGCTTTCTTT CASSKSPGQGGGTEAFF
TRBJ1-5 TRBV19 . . TGTGCCAGTAGTAAGGCGCCCTGGGACATGAGCAATCAGCCCCAGCATTTT CASSKAPWDMSNQPQHF
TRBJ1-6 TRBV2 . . TGTGCCAGCAGGGAAGGTCTACGTTCACCCCTCCACTTT CASREGLRSPLHF
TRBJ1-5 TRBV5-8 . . TGTGCCAGCAGCCTCGAGGAGGGATTTTTTAGCAATCAGCCCCAGCATTTT CASSLEEGFFSNQPQHF
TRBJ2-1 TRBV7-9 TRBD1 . TGTGCCAGCAGCACACGTCCCGGTAGTCCTCCGAGACAGGGGGACTACAATGAGCAGTTCTTC CASSTRPGSPPRQGDYNEQFF
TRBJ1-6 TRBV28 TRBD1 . TGTGCCAGCAGTTACAGGGGGCGTAATTCACCCCTCCACTTT CASSYRGRNSPLHF
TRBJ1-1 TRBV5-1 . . TGCGCCAGCAGCTTGGCCCTGGCCGGAGAGAACACTGAAGCTTTCTTT CASSLALAGENTEAFF
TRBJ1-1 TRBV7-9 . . TGTGCCAGCAGCCTAAGGGTGACTGAAGCTTTCTTT CASSLRVTEAFF
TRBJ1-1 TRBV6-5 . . TGTGCCAGCGGGAATCGGAACACTGAAGCTTTCTTT CASGNRNTEAFF
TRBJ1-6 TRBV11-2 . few TGTGCCAGCAGCCTCCTGGGTTCACCCCTCCACTTT CASSLLGSPLHF
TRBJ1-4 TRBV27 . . TGTGCCAGCAGTTTAGGGCAGAGCGGGAAACTGTTTTTT CASSLGQSGKLFF
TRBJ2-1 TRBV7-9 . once TGTGCCAGCAGCTTAGTGGTGGGGGGAAATGAGCAGTTCTTC CASSLVVGGNEQFF